Each of the 9 T cell receptor beta chains below was sequenced from the same sample in a study of Graves' ophthalmopathy and Graves' hyperthyroidism. The study amplified TCR beta CDR3 regions using RNA transcripts. Amplification began with first-round RT-PCR using HTBI primers, then second-round multiplex PCR was performed. TCRdb re-analysed the multiplex PCR reads in MiXCR, keeping a single row per CDR3 protein. The sample lists about 740,000 distinct CDR3 sequences, about 44% occurring once. Sequencing was done on a sample of peripheral blood. Receptors were obtained from an adult man with Graves' ophthalmopathy.

This clonotype was counted only a few times. The chain combines TRBV10-3 with TRBJ1-5, with D perhaps matching TRBD1 (6 bases). The V gene lost 0 bases and the J gene lost 4 bases, with 10 bases spanning the gap. Germline V gene data show CDR1 as ENHRY and CDR2 as SYGVKD. This CDR3 has 15 amino acids. The CDR3 reads CAISESTQGNQPQHF. Written as DNA, the CDR3 is TGTGCCATCAGTGAGTCGACTCAGGGGAATCAGCCCCAGCATTTT.

Ten or more counts support this clonotype. The chain is built from TRBV10-3 and TRBJ2-5; TRBD1 agrees at 8 bases. Per germline, CDR1 ENHRY and CDR2 SYGVKD. J gave up 4 bases and V 6 bases, and 7 bases lay outside the gene matches. This CDR3 is 14 amino acids long. CDR3 sequence reads: CAISGQGSLETQYF. The CDR3 DNA reads as TGTGCCATCAGCGGACAGGGAAGCTTAGAGACCCAGTACTTC.

This clonotype was recorded only once. This chain uses TRBV10-2 with TRBJ1-5, with D maybe TRBD1 (5 bases). The CDR3 covers 15 residues. V was clipped by 0 bases and J by 7 bases, with 13 bases between them. Germline V gives CDR1 WSHSY, CDR2 SAAADI. The CDR3 here is CASSESGPRDQPQHF. CDR3 DNA sequence: TGCGCCAGCAGTGAGTCAGGGCCAAGGGACCAGCCCCAGCATTTT.

Only a few counts were recorded for this clonotype. This chain joins TRBV7-9 and TRBJ1-1, with 10 bases matching TRBD1. Germline trimming cut 9 bases from V and 2 bases from J; bases unmatched to any gene: 6. Looked up from germline, CDR1 is SEHNR and CDR2 is FQNEAQ (reference sequence). The CDR3 is made up of 14 amino acids. CDR3 coding DNA: TGTGCCAGTCGGACAGGGGGAGGAAACACTGAAGCTTTCTTT. This codes for CASRTGGGNTEAFF. The whole variable domain, remainder taken from reference TRBV7-9 and TRBJ1-1, is DTGVSQNPRHKITKRGQNVTFRCDPISEHNRLYWYRQTLGQGPEFLTYFQNEAQLEKSRLLSDRFSAERPKGSFSTLEIQRTEQGDSAMYLCASRTGGGNTEAFFGQGTRLTVV.

A remark on this clonotype: The junction departs from the called germline gene at one end, perhaps through a read error. The V and J genes are TRBV10-3 and TRBJ1-5; 7 bases match TRBD1. Germline values: CDR1 ENHRY, CDR2 SYGVKD. There are 15 residues in the CDR3. This CDR3 is CASSYPGTDNQPQHF. The CDR3 DNA sequence: TGTGCCAGCAGTTACCCGGGGACAGATAATCAGCCCCAGCATTTT.

The chain employs TRBV19 and TRBJ1-2, with 7 bases that match TRBD1. This CDR3 contains 14 residues. Germline loops: CDR1 LNHDA, CDR2 SQIVND (reference sequence). Trimming at V came to 7 bases and at J to 1 base, leaving 6 bases not matched to a gene. CDR3 region: CASTLGQRNYGYTF. DNA of the CDR3: TGTGCCAGTACCCTGGGACAGCGTAACTATGGCTACACCTTC.

The chain combines TRBV7-9 with TRBJ2-5; a weak D match, TRBD1 (8 bases). The length of the CDR3 is 16 residues. The V and J ends lost 2 bases and 2 bases respectively, with 15 bases between them. Germline lookup yields CDR1 SEHNR and CDR2 FQNEAQ (reference sequence). CDR3 DNA sequence: TGTGCCAGCAGCTTAATAACAGGGGGGGTACAAGAGACCCAGTACTTC. Its protein is CASSLITGGVQETQYF.

This clonotype showed up just a few times. At one end, the junction sequence differs from germline, possibly due to a read error. The chain couples TRBV7-9 to TRBJ2-7; 12 nucleotides align to TRBD1. CDR1 is SEHNR and CDR2 is FQNEAQ in the germline V gene (reference sequence). There are 14 residues in the CDR3. The CDR3 sequence is CACTTGTGGYGQYF. The CDR3 region has the DNA TGTGCCTGCACTACCGGGACAGGGGGCTACGGGCAGTACTTC.

The V call is TRBV7-2, the J call TRBJ1-1; the D gene is possibly TRBD1 (5 bases). The germline V and J ends were trimmed by 4 bases and 4 bases, with 16 bases remaining between them. Germline V gene data show CDR1 as SGHTA and CDR2 as FQGNSA. CDR3 length: 15 amino acids. CDR3 region: CASSSTPGMGTEAFF. In DNA, the CDR3 is TGTGCCAGCAGCTCTACCCCAGGGATGGGCACTGAAGCTTTCTTT.